This T cell receptor beta chain was recovered during a study of T cell repertoires in cytomegalovirus infection. Study background: Signatures in public TCR beta sequences pointed to both CMV infection and matching HLA type.

TCRdb itself ran the reads through MiXCR, one entry per CDR3 protein. The sample contains some 320,000 distinct CDR3 sequences, around 9.5% of which appear only once. V was clipped by 5 bases and J by 4 bases, with 14 bases between them. Germline loops: CDR1 SGHTA, CDR2 FQGNSA. This CDR3 has 14 amino acids. This chain joins TRBV7-2 and TRBJ1-2; no firm D call. The source is a human donor in good health (CMV status not recorded). Some clones in this sample may be carry-over from other donors' samples. The sample was PBMCs. DNA for the CDR3: TGTGCCAGCAGCACTTACGAGAATGGCTATGGCTACACCTTC. Translated: CASSTYENGYGYTF.